This is a list of T cell receptor beta chains from one sample in a study of PD-1 blockade in classical Hodgkin lymphoma. Generated by immunoSEQ multiplex PCR, the TCRdb table keeps only in-frame clones and is missing some. The sample has tens of thousands of clones, around 71% seen once. The sample was peripheral blood mononuclear cells (PBMCs), taken before the second cycle of nivolumab. The receptors shown here come from a human donor with classical Hodgkin lymphoma. CDR3s include the opening cysteine and the closing phenylalanine or tryptophan. D genes are given only for firm matches. Rows may omit the clone size; those that give it use once, few, many or a size class.

j_gene,len,v_gene,d_gene,abundance,CDR3nt,CDR3aa
TRBJ2-7,14,TRBV19,-,few,TGTGCCAGTAGTCCCCGAGACCGATCCTACGAGCAGTACTTC,CASSPRDRSYEQYF
TRBJ2-7,16,TRBV4-2,TRBD2,few,TGTGCCAGCAGCCGGGGTGAGGGAGGGCCCCCCTACGAGCAGTACTTC,CASSRGEGGPPYEQYF
TRBJ2-6,16,TRBV6-5,-,-,TGTGCCAGCAGTTCCGACGACAGGTGGGGGGCCAACGTCCTGACTTTC,CASSSDDRWGANVLTF
TRBJ2-2,17,TRBV27,TRBD2,-,TGTGCCAGCAATCGGGGGCTAGCGGGAGGTTTCACCGGGGAGCTGTTTTTT,CASNRGLAGGFTGELFF
TRBJ2-5,12,TRBV18,-,-,TGTGCCAGCTCACCACGGGGAGAGACCCAGTACTTC,CASSPRGETQYF
TRBJ2-1,16,TRBV18,TRBD1,once,TGTGCCAGCTCACTTAAACCGGGACAGGGGTGGAATGAGCAGTTCTTC,CASSLKPGQGWNEQFF
TRBJ1-2,14,TRBV28,-,once,TGTGCCAGCAGTTGGGGAGGGTGGGGGAGTGGCTACACCTTC,CASSWGGWGSGYTF
TRBJ1-3,14,TRBV6-5,-,-,TGTGCCAGCAGAGGACAAGCCTCTGGAAACACCATATATTTT,CASRGQASGNTIYF
TRBJ2-1,18,TRBV7-7,TRBD2,-,TGTGCCAGCAGCCCCGGGACTAGCGGGTCCAGCTCCTACAATGAGCAGTTCTTC,CASSPGTSGSSSYNEQFF
TRBJ1-1,14,TRBV7-2,-,-,TGTGCCAGCAGCTTAGGAAGGACACTTACTGAAGCTTTCTTT,CASSLGRTLTEAFF
TRBJ2-3,15,TRBV6-6,-,-,TGTGCCAGCAGTTACGACCCCAGAGAGGGAGTTGCGCAGTATTTT,CASSYDPREGVAQYF
TRBJ2-3,17,TRBV28,TRBD2,once,TGTGCCAGCAGCTCGTGGACTAGCGGGGGATTCACAGATACGCAGTATTTT,CASSSWTSGGFTDTQYF
TRBJ1-5,14,TRBV7-9,-,-,TGTGCCACTGCCTCAGCGGGGGGCAATCAGCCCCAGCATTTT,CATASAGGNQPQHF
TRBJ1-2,14,TRBV27,-,-,TGTGCCAGCAGTTTATCCGGGGGCGGCTATGGCTACACCTTC,CASSLSGGGYGYTF
TRBJ1-2,14,TRBV18,-,-,TGTGCCAGCTCACCACCGGGCGTTAACTATGGCTACACCTTC,CASSPPGVNYGYTF
TRBJ2-7,12,TRBV6-5,-,-,TGTGCCAGCAGACCGGGACCATACGAGCAGTACTTC,CASRPGPYEQYF
TRBJ1-5,15,TRBV18,-,-,TGTGCCAGCTCACCTCAAGACAGGAGCAATCAGCCCCAGCATTTT,CASSPQDRSNQPQHF
TRBJ2-3,14,TRBV10-1,-,-,TGCGCCAGCAGTGATAGGGGCCTCAGGGATACGCAGTATTTT,CASSDRGLRDTQYF
TRBJ2-2,14,TRBV11-2,-,few,TGTGCCAGCAGCCGCCTAGCGAACACCGGGGAGCTGTTTTTT,CASSRLANTGELFF
TRBJ2-7,14,TRBV7-2,-,once,TGTGCCAGCAGCTTAGGGGGCAGGGCTAACGAGCAGTACTTC,CASSLGGRANEQYF
TRBJ2-6,14,TRBV6-6,-,-,TGTGCCAGCAGTTACCAGAGTGGGGCCAACGTCCTGACTTTC,CASSYQSGANVLTF
TRBJ1-2,15,TRBV28,-,-,TGTGCCAGCAGTTCCCTCGTGGCGGCGATCTATGGCTACACCTTC,CASSSLVAAIYGYTF
TRBJ1-5,14,TRBV4-1,-,few,TGCGCCAGCAGCCAAGGACGTGGCAATCAGCCCCAGCATTTT,CASSQGRGNQPQHF
TRBJ1-2,13,TRBV6-6,TRBD1,-,TGTGCCAGCACCTCGACAGGGATCTATGGCTACACCTTC,CASTSTGIYGYTF